This TCR beta chain was sequenced for a study of T-cell reconstitution after alpha-beta-depleted transplantation in children. The study, taken as a whole, reports: Expanded graft clones, several hundred of them, were reportedly the source of alpha-beta T cells about two months after transplant. After one year, T-cell counts and TCRbeta diversity mostly came from new T cells.

This clonotype was picked up many times. What it recognizes is unknown. It was with unique molecular identifiers that the TCRbeta library was prepared. TCRdb called the PCR reads again in MiXCR, with one record for every CDR3 protein. In the table there are around 72,000 distinct CDR3 sequences, roughly 4.9% of which are singletons. Germline values: CDR1 LGHDT, CDR2 YNNKEL (reference sequence). V was cut by 2 bases and J by 7 bases, with 9 bases left in between. The length of the CDR3 is 14 residues. The rearrangement joins TRBV3-1 to TRBJ1-6; D gene unclear. The receptor was isolated from a boy under two years old who had a stem cell transplant for acute myeloid leukemia, so the T cells may come from the graft donor. Sequences were derived from PBMCs, mostly from graft donor cells, sampled 180 days after TCRalphabeta/CD19-depleted stem cell transplant. The CDR3 coding sequence is TGTGCCAGCAGCCAAAACTCGGGGAATTCACCCCTCCACTTT. Translating gives CASSQNSGNSPLHF.